The source of this T cell receptor beta chain is a study of cytomegalovirus exposure and HLA in healthy donors. Study outcomes and limitations: The study designated about 180 TCR beta chains cytomegalovirus-associated. In a later analysis, first-cohort TCR clusters were found to tend to co-occur in the 90 to 150 validation repertoires.

This clone is a singleton in its sample. Its antigen is not known. Sequenced by immunoSEQ multiplex PCR; TCRdb stores in-frame clones only, minus some. The table lists tens of thousands of clones, 90% to 96% of them singletons. The CDR3 has 16 residues. Germline V gene lookup returns CDR1 SGDLS and CDR2 YYNGEE. Trimming at V came to 4 bases and at J to 2 bases, leaving 5 bases not matched to a gene. The source is a man aged 18 to 29 in good health and CMV-seropositive. Material for sequencing was PBMCs. V gene TRBV9 combines with J gene TRBJ2-5; 13 positions agree with TRBD2. The CDR3 DNA follows: TGTGCCAGCAGCATAGGGACTAGCGGGGTACAAGAGACCCAGTACTTC. Translating gives CASSIGTSGVQETQYF.